The 2 T cell receptor beta chains given below trace back to one sample, sequenced in a study of blood T cells in healthy people across ages. A second PCR of 7 to 11 cycles used a sample-barcoded 5' primer and a J-beta primer mix. MiXCR, run by TCRdb on the 5' RACE reads, gives a single entry per CDR3 protein. The sample records approximately 800,000 distinct CDR3 sequences, more than 45% being singletons. Input material: blood. All receptors derive from a man aged 25-45 years in good health.

The J gene is TRBJ2-7, the V gene TRBV3-1, with D possibly being TRBD2 (6 bases). The germline CDR1 and CDR2 sequences are LGHDT and YNNKEL (reference sequence). The CDR3 has 15 residues. Trimming removed 5 bases at V and 0 bases at J, with 14 bases between. The CDR3 DNA follows: TGTGCCAGCAGCTACGGACTGGGACTCTCCTACGAGCAGTACTTC. This gives the protein CASSYGLGLSYEQYF.

The gene calls are TRBV3-1 and TRBJ1-1, with D unclear. The CDR3 sequence is 13 residues long. In germline, CDR1 is LGHDT, CDR2 YNNKEL (reference sequence). The ends were cut back, 3 bases at V and 8 bases at J, with 13 bases in the middle. The DNA for the CDR3 is TGTGCCAGCAGCCAGGGTTTAAAGCAGGAAGCTTTCTTT. The encoded protein is CASSQGLKQEAFF.